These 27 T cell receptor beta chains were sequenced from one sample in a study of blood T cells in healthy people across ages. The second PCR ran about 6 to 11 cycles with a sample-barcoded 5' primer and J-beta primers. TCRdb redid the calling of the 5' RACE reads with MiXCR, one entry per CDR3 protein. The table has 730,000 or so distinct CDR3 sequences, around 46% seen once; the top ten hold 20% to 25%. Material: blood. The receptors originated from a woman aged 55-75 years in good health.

The CDR3 nucleotides are TGCAGCGTTGGGGACGGTAATAATTCACCCCTCCACTTT. As protein: CSVGDGNNSPLHF. The V gene is TRBV29-1, the J gene TRBJ1-6; possible D gene TRBD1, 5 bases. Germline values: CDR1 SQVTM, CDR2 ANQGSEA. The length of the CDR3 is 13 residues. Trimming removed 4 bases at V and 5 bases at J, with 9 bases between.

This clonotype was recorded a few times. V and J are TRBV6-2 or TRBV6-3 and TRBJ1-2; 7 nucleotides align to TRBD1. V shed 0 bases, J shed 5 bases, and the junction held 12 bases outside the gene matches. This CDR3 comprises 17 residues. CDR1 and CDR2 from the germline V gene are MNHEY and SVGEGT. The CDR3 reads CASSYSTLRTGSYGYTF. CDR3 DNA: TGTGCCAGCAGTTACTCGACCTTACGGACAGGTAGTTATGGCTACACCTTC.

CDR3 DNA: TGCGCCAGCAGGCCTCCCTGGTCCCCTCGGGCGGGGCCCTACAATGAGCAGTTCTTC. This translates into CASRPPWSPRAGPYNEQFF. The chain has TRBV5-1 and TRBJ2-1; D may be TRBD2 (6 bases). This CDR3 contains 19 residues. Trimming cost V 5 bases and J 2 bases, with 26 bases left between them. CDR1 and CDR2 from the germline V gene are SGHRS and YFSETQ. Drawing the rest from reference TRBV5-1 and TRBJ2-1, the complete variable domain is KAGVTQTPRYLIKTRGQQVTLSCSPISGHRSVSWYQQTPGQGLQFLFEYFSETQRNKGNFPGRFSGRQFSNSRSEMNVSTLELGDSALYLCASRPPWSPRAGPYNEQFFGPGTRLTVL.

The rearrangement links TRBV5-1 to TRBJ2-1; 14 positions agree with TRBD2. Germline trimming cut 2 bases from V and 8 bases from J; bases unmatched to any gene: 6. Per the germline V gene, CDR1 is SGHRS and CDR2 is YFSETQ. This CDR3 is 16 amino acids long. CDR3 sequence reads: CASSFGLAGGKDEQFF. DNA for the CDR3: TGCGCCAGCAGCTTTGGACTAGCGGGGGGCAAGGATGAGCAGTTCTTC.

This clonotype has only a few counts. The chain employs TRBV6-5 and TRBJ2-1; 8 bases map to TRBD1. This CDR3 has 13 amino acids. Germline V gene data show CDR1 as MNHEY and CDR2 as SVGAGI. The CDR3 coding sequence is TGTGCAGTAGGTGGACAGGGTGGAGATGAGCAGTTCTTC. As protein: CAVGGQGGDEQFF.

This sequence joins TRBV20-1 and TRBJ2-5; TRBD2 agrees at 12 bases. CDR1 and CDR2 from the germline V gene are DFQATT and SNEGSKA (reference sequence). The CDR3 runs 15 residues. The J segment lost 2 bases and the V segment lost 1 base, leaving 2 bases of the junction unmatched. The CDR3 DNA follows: TGCAGTGCTAGAGGACTAGCGGGGGCACAAGAGACCCAGTACTTC. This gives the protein CSARGLAGAQETQYF.

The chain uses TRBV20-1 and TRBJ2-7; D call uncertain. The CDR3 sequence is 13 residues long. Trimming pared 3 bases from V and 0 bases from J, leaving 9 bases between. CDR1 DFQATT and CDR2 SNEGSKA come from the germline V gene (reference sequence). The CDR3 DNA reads TGCAGTGCTAGGCAGATCCACTCCTACGAGCAGTACTTC. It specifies CSARQIHSYEQYF.

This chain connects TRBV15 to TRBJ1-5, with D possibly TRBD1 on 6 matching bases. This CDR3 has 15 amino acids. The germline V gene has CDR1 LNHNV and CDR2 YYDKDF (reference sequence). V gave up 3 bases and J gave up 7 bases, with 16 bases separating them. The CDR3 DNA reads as TGTGCCACCAGCAGTGCGACAGGACGGTGGCAGCCCCAGCATTTT. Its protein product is CATSSATGRWQPQHF. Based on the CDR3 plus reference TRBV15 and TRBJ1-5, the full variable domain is DAMVIQNPRYQVTQFGKPVTLSCSQTLNHNVMYWYQQKSSQAPKLLFHYYDKDFNNEADTPDNFQSRRPNTSFCFLDIRSPGLGDTAMYLCATSSATGRWQPQHFGDGTRLSIL.

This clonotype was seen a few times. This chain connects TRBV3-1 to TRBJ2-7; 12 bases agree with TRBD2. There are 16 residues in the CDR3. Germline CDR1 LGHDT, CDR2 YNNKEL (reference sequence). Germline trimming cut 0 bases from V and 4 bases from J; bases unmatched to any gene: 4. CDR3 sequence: CASSQDLTSGRYEQYF. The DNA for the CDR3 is TGTGCCAGCAGCCAAGATCTTACTAGCGGGAGGTACGAGCAGTACTTC.

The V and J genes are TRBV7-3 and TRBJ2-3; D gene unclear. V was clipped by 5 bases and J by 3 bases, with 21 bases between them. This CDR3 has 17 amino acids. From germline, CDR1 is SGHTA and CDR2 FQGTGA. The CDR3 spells CASSQGSSPDGTDTQYF. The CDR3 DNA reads TGTGCCAGCAGCCAAGGGTCCAGCCCCGACGGGACAGATACGCAGTATTTT.

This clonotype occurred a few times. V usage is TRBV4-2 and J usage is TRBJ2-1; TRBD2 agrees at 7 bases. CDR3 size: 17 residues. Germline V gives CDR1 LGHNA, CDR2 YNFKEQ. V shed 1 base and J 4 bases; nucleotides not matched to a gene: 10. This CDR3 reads CASSQGSPSGVYNEQFF. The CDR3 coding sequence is TGTGCCAGCAGCCAAGGGTCGCCCAGCGGGGTATACAATGAGCAGTTCTTC.

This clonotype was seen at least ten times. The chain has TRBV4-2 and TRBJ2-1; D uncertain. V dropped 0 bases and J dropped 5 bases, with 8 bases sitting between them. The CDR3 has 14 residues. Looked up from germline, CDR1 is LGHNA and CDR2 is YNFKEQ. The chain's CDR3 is CASSQEMADNEQFF. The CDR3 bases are TGTGCCAGCAGCCAAGAGATGGCAGACAATGAGCAGTTCTTC.

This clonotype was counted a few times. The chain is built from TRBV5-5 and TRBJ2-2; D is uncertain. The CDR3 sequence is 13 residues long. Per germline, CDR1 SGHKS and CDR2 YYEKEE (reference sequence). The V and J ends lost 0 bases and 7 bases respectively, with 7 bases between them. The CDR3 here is CASSLVVGGELFF. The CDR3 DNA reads TGTGCCAGCAGCTTGGTGGTGGGCGGGGAGCTGTTTTTT.

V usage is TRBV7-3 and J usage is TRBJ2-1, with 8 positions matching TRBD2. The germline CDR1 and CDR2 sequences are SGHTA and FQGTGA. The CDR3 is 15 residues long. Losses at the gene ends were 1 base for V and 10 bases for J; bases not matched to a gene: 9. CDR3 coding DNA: TGTGCCAGCAGCTTAATGGGACTAGGCTCAGGGGAGCAGTTCTTC. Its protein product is CASSLMGLGSGEQFF.

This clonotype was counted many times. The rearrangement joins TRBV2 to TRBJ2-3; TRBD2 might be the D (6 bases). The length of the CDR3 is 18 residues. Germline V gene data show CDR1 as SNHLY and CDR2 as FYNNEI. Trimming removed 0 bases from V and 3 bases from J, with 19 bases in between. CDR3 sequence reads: CASSEAPPGSGLTDTQYF. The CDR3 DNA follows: TGTGCCAGCAGTGAAGCCCCCCCGGGTAGCGGCCTTACAGATACGCAGTATTTT.

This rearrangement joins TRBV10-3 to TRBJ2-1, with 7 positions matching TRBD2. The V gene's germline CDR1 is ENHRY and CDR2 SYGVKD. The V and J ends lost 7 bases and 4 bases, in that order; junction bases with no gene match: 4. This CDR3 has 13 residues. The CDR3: CAINGGEYNEQFF. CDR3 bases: TGTGCCATCAATGGGGGGGAGTACAATGAGCAGTTCTTC.

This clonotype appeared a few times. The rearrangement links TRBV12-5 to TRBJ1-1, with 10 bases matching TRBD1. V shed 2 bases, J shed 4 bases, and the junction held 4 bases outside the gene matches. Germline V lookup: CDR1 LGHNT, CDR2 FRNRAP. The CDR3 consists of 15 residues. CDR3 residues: CASGLFRTGGTEAFF. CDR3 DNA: TGTGCTAGTGGTTTGTTTAGGACAGGGGGCACTGAAGCTTTCTTT.

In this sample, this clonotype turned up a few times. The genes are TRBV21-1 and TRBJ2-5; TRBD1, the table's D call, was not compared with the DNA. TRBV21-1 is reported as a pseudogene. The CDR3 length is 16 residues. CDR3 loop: CASSRTGGRRQETQYF. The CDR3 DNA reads TGTGCCAGCTCTAGGACAGGGGGTCGTCGGCAAGAGACCCAGTACTTC.

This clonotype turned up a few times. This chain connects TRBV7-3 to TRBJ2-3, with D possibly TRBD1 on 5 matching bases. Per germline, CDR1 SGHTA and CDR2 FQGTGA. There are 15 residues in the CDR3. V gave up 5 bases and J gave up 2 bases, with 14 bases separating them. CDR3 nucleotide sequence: TGTGCCAGCAGCCCTGGGGCACGGGCCACAGATACGCAGTATTTT. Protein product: CASSPGARATDTQYF.

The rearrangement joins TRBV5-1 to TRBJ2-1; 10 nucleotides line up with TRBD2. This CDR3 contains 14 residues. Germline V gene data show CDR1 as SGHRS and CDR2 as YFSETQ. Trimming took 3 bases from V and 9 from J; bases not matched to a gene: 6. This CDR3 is CASSWQRGGREQFF. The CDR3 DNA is TGCGCCAGCAGCTGGCAGCGGGGGGGCCGTGAGCAGTTCTTC. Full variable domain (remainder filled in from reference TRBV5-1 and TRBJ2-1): KAGVTQTPRYLIKTRGQQVTLSCSPISGHRSVSWYQQTPGQGLQFLFEYFSETQRNKGNFPGRFSGRQFSNSRSEMNVSTLELGDSALYLCASSWQRGGREQFFGPGTRLTVL.

This CDR3 is CASSSGVSYNSPLHF. CDR3 sequence (DNA): TGTGCCAGCAGCTCGGGGGTCTCCTATAATTCACCCCTCCACTTT. V and J are TRBV7-2 and TRBJ1-6; the D gene is possibly TRBD1 (5 bases). Germline values: CDR1 SGHTA, CDR2 FQGNSA. V was cut by 4 bases and J by 0 bases, with 7 bases left in between. The CDR3 extends over 15 amino acids.

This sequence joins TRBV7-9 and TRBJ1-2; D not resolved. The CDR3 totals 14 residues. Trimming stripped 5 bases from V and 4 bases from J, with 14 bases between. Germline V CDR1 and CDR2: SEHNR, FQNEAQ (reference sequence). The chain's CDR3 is CASSLNRETYGYTF. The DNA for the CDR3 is TGTGCCAGCAGCCTAAACCGGGAAACCTATGGCTACACCTTC.

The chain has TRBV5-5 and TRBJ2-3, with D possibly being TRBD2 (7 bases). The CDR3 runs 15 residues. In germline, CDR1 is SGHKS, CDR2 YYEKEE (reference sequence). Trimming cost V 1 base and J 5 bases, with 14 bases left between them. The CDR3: CASSLSQGRGDTQYF. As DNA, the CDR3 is TGTGCCAGCAGCTTGTCTCAGGGGAGGGGAGATACGCAGTATTTT.

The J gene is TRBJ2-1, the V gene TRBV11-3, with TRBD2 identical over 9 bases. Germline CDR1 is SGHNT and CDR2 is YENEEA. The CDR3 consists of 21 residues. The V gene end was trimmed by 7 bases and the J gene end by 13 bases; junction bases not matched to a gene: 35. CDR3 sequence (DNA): TGTGCCAGCACTCCTACGACTGGGCTAGCGGGAATCAAGGGCAAAGAAGAGACCCAGTTCTTC. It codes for CASTPTTGLAGIKGKEETQFF.

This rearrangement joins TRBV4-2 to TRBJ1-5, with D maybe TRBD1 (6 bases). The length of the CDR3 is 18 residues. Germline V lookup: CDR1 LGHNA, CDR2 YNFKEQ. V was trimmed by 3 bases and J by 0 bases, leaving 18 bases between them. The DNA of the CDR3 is TGTGCCAGCAGCCAGGCGTACCGGGACACATATAGCAATCAGCCCCAGCATTTT. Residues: CASSQAYRDTYSNQPQHF.

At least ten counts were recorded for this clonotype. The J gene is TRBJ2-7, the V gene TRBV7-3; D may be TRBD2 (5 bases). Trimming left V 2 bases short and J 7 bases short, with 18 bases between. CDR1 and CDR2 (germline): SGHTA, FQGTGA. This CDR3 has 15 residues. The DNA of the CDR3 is TGTGCCAGCAGCTTACAGTCGGACGTTCGGGGAGAGCAGTACTTC. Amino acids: CASSLQSDVRGEQYF.

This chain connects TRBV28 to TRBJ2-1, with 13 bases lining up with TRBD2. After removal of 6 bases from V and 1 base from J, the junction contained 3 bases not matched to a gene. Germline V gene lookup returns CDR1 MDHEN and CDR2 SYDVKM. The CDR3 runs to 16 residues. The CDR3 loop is CASRGLAGVSYNEQFF. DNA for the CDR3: TGTGCCAGCAGAGGACTAGCGGGAGTTTCCTACAATGAGCAGTTCTTC.